This record covers a single T cell receptor (beta chain). Its antigen is undetermined. The entry originates in a study of early T cells in non-severe SARS-CoV-2 infection. Study-wide context: Sequencing of unsorted whole blood was done on bulk RNA, leaving chains unpaired. Study results and caveats: Sequences matched to VDJdb favored anti-spike CD8 responses, while private and CD4 specificities were missed.

This CDR3 is 15 amino acids long. With V trimmed by 1 base and J by 4 bases, 2 bases remained unmatched. Tagging with unique molecular identifiers was applied to individual cDNA molecules. TCRdb redid the calling of the 5' RACE reads with MiXCR, one entry per CDR3 protein. The sample lists approximately 65,000 distinct CDR3 sequences; about 10% were seen once. The sample here was whole blood, taken at baseline. V gene TRBV12-3 or TRBV12-4 combines with J gene TRBJ1-5, with 9 bases fitting TRBD1. The receptor's source is an adult who was a healthcare worker with PCR-confirmed SARS-CoV-2 infection or an uninfected control (not recorded which). Here the CDR3 DNA reads TGTGCCAGCAGTTTAGGGACAGGGGAAAATCAGCCCCAGCATTTT. Its translation: CASSLGTGENQPQHF.